This TCR beta chain was profiled in a study of blood T cell repertoires in COVID-19. Study-level background: From T cells, B-cell-depleted T cells, or PBMCs came the material, which was cDNA or gDNA.

This CDR3 contains 14 residues. V lost 4 bases to trimming and J lost 4 bases; unmatched junction nucleotides: 4. CDR1 and CDR2 from the germline V gene are SGDLS and YYNGEE. Data came from immunoSEQ multiplex PCR; TCRdb stores just in-frame clones and leaves some out. Counted here are roughly 120,000 clones, roughly 85% occurring once; the ten biggest clones make up more than 10%. Sequences were obtained from peripheral blood. The source of this sequence is a human donor in a cohort sampled during active COVID-19. V and J are TRBV9 and TRBJ2-7; 11 bases are a match to TRBD2. This CDR3 is CASSISGGEYEQYF. CDR3 bases: TGTGCCAGCAGCATTAGCGGGGGGGAGTACGAGCAGTACTTC.